Each of the 9 T cell receptor beta chains below was sequenced from the same sample in a study of OX40 agonist ivuxolimab in advanced cancers. This table comes from immunoSEQ multiplex PCR, and its TCRdb copy is limited to in-frame clones, with some not included. Found here are just under 100,000 clones, 94% of them singletons; the top ten hold approximately 0.18%. Sequencing used CD4+ or CD8+ T cells sorted from blood, obtained in a trial of the OX40 agonist ivuxolimab. The receptor source for this set is an adult with an advanced solid tumor such as melanoma, head and neck, liver or kidney cancer.

The genes are TRBV19 and TRBJ2-1, with TRBD2 matching over 8 bases. In germline, CDR1 is LNHDA, CDR2 SQIVND (reference sequence). The CDR3 spans 13 residues. The V and J ends lost 4 bases and 4 bases, in that order; junction bases with no gene match: 0. The CDR3 here is CASSTSGYNEQFF. The DNA of the CDR3 is TGTGCCAGTAGTACTAGCGGGTACAATGAGCAGTTCTTC.

The chain recombines TRBV5-4 with TRBJ2-5, with 13 bases lining up with TRBD2. The J segment lost 3 bases and the V segment lost 0 bases, leaving 8 bases of the junction unmatched. The CDR3 has 18 amino acids. The germline CDR1 and CDR2 sequences are SGHNT and YYREEE (reference sequence). The CDR3 sequence: CASSLGVSGLAGEETQYF. CDR3 nucleotides: TGTGCCAGCAGCTTGGGGGTTAGTGGACTAGCGGGAGAAGAGACCCAGTACTTC.

The chain is built from TRBV11-3 and TRBJ2-2; 7 bases fit TRBD1. There are 14 residues in the CDR3. The germline V gene has CDR1 SGHNT and CDR2 YENEEA. J was trimmed by 6 bases and V by 5 bases; bases with no gene match: 6. The CDR3 nucleotides are TGTGCCAGCAGCCCAGACAGGGCTTCCGGGGAGCTGTTTTTT. Protein sequence: CASSPDRASGELFF.

The table lists this clone with a count of one. V and J are TRBV6-5 and TRBJ2-6; D gene ambiguous. The V and J ends lost 4 bases and 3 bases respectively, with 13 bases between them. The CDR3 sequence is 16 residues long. The V gene's germline CDR1 is MNHEY and CDR2 SVGAGI. The CDR3 DNA reads as TGTGCCAGCAGTTCCTCCGTGGGTGGTGGGGCCAACGTCCTGACTTTC. Its protein is CASSSSVGGGANVLTF.

The genes are TRBV7-3 and TRBJ2-7; a weak D match, TRBD1 (5 bases). The CDR3 runs to 13 residues. V lost 2 bases, J lost 3 bases, and 8 bases lay in between. Germline CDR1 reads SGHTA; CDR2 reads FQGTGA. DNA for the CDR3: TGTGCCAGCAGCTTATCAGGACACTACGAGCAGTACTTC. It encodes CASSLSGHYEQYF.

The chain is built from TRBV5-6 and TRBJ2-3; perhaps D is TRBD1 or TRBD2 (6 bases each). Trimming took off 3 bases at V and 5 bases at J, with 22 bases between the two ends. Germline lookup yields CDR1 SGHDT and CDR2 YYEEEE. The CDR3 runs to 17 residues. The CDR3 coding sequence is TGTGCCAGCAGCTCCCTGGGGGGCGAGAGGATCAGAGATACGCAGTATTTT. Translated, it gives CASSSLGGERIRDTQYF.

The chain combines TRBV4-3 with TRBJ1-4; D unclear. Germline CDR1 and CDR2: LGHNA and YSLEER. The CDR3 covers 17 residues. Deletions cut 0 bases from V and 0 bases from J, with 11 bases between. DNA for the CDR3: TGCGCCAGCAGCCAAGATAGTCCTCCTACAACTAATGAAAAACTGTTTTTT. It encodes CASSQDSPPTTNEKLFF.

V usage is TRBV9 and J usage is TRBJ2-7, with D unclear. This CDR3 has 15 residues. Germline-derived CDR1 and CDR2 are SGDLS and YYNGEE. Deletions cut 0 bases from V and 2 bases from J, with 12 bases between. The CDR3 sequence: CASSVGSEPTYEQYF. CDR3 coding DNA: TGTGCCAGCAGCGTAGGGTCCGAGCCCACCTACGAGCAGTACTTC. The complete variable domain, with remaining parts taken from reference TRBV9 and TRBJ2-7, reads DSGVTQTPKHLITATGQRVTLRCSPRSGDLSVYWYQQSLDQGLQFLIQYYNGEERAKGNILERFSAQQFPDLHSELNLSSLELGDSALYFCASSVGSEPTYEQYFGPGTRLTVT.

The chain employs TRBV29-1 and TRBJ1-1, with D tentatively TRBD1 (6 bases). V dropped 7 bases and J dropped 6 bases, with 18 bases sitting between them. Germline CDR1 reads SQVTM; CDR2 reads ANQGSEA. This CDR3 has 13 amino acids. CDR3 coding DNA: TGCAGCGCCGAAGGGGGTCGGGGATCTGAAGCTTTCTTT. Encoded protein: CSAEGGRGSEAFF. The variable domain in full, completed from reference TRBV29-1 and TRBJ1-1, reads SAVISQKPSRDICQRGTSLTIQCQVDSQVTMMFWYRQQPGQSLTLIATANQGSEATYESGFVIDKFPISRPNLTFSTLTVSNMSPEDSSIYLCSAEGGRGSEAFFGQGTRLTVV.